These 29 T cell receptor beta chains share one sample of origin, sequenced in a study of regulatory T cells in long-lasting Graves disease. As for time point: persistent/refractory GD, antithyroid drugs over 5 years with positive TRAb. There was RNA extracted from PBMCs, and the TCR library was made from it. Building of the TCR beta libraries involved iRepertoire HTBI primers and Arm-PCR of CDR3 regions. TCRdb re-called the multiplex PCR reads with MiXCR, one entry per CDR3 protein. The data hold a few hundred thousand distinct CDR3 sequences, with 23% observed a single time. Sequencing used peripheral blood mononuclear cells (PBMCs), obtained when the disease was refractory, from a patient treated with antithyroid drugs. These TCRs come from a female donor with Graves disease.

This sequence joins TRBV19 and TRBJ1-5; the D gene is possibly TRBD1 (5 bases). Germline loops: CDR1 LNHDA, CDR2 SQIVND (reference sequence). The CDR3 totals 15 residues. Trimming pared 3 bases from V and 4 bases from J, leaving 13 bases between. The CDR3 region is CASSMVGASNQPQHF. DNA for the CDR3: TGTGCCAGTAGTATGGTAGGGGCGTCTAATCAGCCCCAGCATTTT.

The chain has TRBV19 and TRBJ2-5, with 9 nucleotides matching TRBD2. The V gene end was trimmed by 3 bases and the J gene end by 5 bases; junction bases not matched to a gene: 7. Germline V gene data show CDR1 as LNHDA and CDR2 as SQIVND (reference sequence). The CDR3 contains 15 residues. The chain's CDR3 is CASSIGGRAGETQYF. DNA for the CDR3: TGTGCCAGTAGTATTGGCGGGAGGGCCGGGGAGACCCAGTACTTC.

This clonotype appeared many times. V gene TRBV7-9 combines with J gene TRBJ2-5; D not resolved. CDR3 length: 13 amino acids. Germline CDR1 SEHNR, CDR2 FQNEAQ (reference sequence). V was cut by 0 bases and J by 3 bases, with 5 bases left in between. The CDR3 DNA sequence: TGTGCCAGCAGCTTAGCTCCAGAAGAGACCCAGTACTTC. The encoded protein is CASSLAPEETQYF.

This clonotype was counted a few times. It may be a read error: a sequence one base away is much more abundant. The V and J genes are TRBV15 and TRBJ1-2, with D possibly matching TRBD1 (5 bases). The germline V gene has CDR1 LNHNV and CDR2 YYDKDF (reference sequence). The V end was cut by 0 bases, the J end by 2 bases, with 13 bases between. The length of the CDR3 is 16 residues. The CDR3 spells CATSRDGLGGNYGYTF. The CDR3 nucleotides are TGTGCCACCAGCAGAGATGGCCTCGGGGGAAACTATGGCTACACCTTC.

This clonotype was seen only once. As DNA, the CDR3 is TGTGCCAGTAGGGGACAGACTGGGGCCAACGTCCTGACTTTC. Translation: CASRGQTGANVLTF. This rearrangement joins TRBV19 to TRBJ2-6, with 7 bases matching TRBD1. There are 14 residues in the CDR3. Germline CDR1 reads LNHDA; CDR2 reads SQIVND (reference sequence). Germline trimming cut 6 bases from V and 2 bases from J; bases unmatched to any gene: 1.

About this clonotype itself: This may be a read error, as it is one base from a much larger clone. The V and J genes are TRBV28 and TRBJ2-2; no definite D call. The CDR3 is 17 amino acids. The germline V gene has CDR1 MDHEN and CDR2 SYDVKM. Deletions cut 5 bases from V and 4 bases from J, with 20 bases between. CDR3 in DNA: TGTGCCAGCAGTCCCCCCCCCTGGGTCCTGAGCACCGGGGAGCTGTTTTTT. Protein product: CASSPPPWVLSTGELFF.

This clonotype appeared many times. As DNA, the CDR3 is TGCAGCGTTGACTTATCGGGGGAGAACATTCAGTACTTC. Residues: CSVDLSGENIQYF. The chain recombines TRBV29-1 with TRBJ2-4; weak D call: TRBD2 (6 bases). Trimming pared 3 bases from V and 7 bases from J, leaving 13 bases between. CDR1 and CDR2 (germline): SQVTM, ANQGSEA. The CDR3 contains 13 residues. Complete variable domain (other parts from reference TRBV29-1 and TRBJ2-4): SAVISQKPSRDICQRGTSLTIQCQVDSQVTMMFWYRQQPGQSLTLIATANQGSEATYESGFVIDKFPISRPNLTFSTLTVSNMSPEDSSIYLCSVDLSGENIQYFGAGTRLSVL.

This clonotype came up many times. The CDR3 here is CASSTRTGINYGYTF. The DNA for the CDR3 is TGTGCCAGCAGTACCCGGACAGGGATCAACTATGGCTACACCTTC. The rearrangement joins TRBV12-3 or TRBV12-4 to TRBJ1-2; 8 bases are shared with TRBD1. This CDR3 is 15 amino acids long. J was trimmed by 2 bases and V by 5 bases; bases with no gene match: 7.

The chain uses TRBV24-1 and TRBJ2-1; 9 bases align to TRBD2. Per germline, CDR1 KGHDR and CDR2 SFDVKD. The CDR3 is made up of 18 amino acids. J lost 0 bases, V lost 5 bases, and 10 bases had no gene match. CDR3 in DNA: TGTGCCACCAGTGGCTCGAATAGCGGGAGAAGCTCCTACAATGAGCAGTTCTTC. It codes for CATSGSNSGRSSYNEQFF.

The chain employs TRBV6-2 or TRBV6-3 and TRBJ2-7, with a possible D match to TRBD2 (5 bases). From germline, CDR1 is MNHEY and CDR2 SVGEGT. V lost 5 bases and J 3 bases, leaving 14 bases between the germline ends. The CDR3 extends over 14 amino acids. The CDR3 reads CASSSREGLYEQYF. Written as DNA, the CDR3 is TGTGCCAGCAGTAGCCGGGAAGGTCTCTACGAGCAGTACTTC.

J is TRBJ2-1 and V is TRBV6-2 or TRBV6-3; TRBD2 matches 7 bases. From germline, CDR1 is MNHEY and CDR2 SVGEGT. CDR3 length equals 15 residues. V dropped 7 bases and J dropped 3; count of bases not matched to a gene: 9. The CDR3 region is CASTLTSRYYNEQFF. CDR3 sequence (DNA): TGTGCCAGCACCCTGACTAGCCGTTACTACAATGAGCAGTTCTTC.

This clonotype has just one count. A much bigger clone sits one base away, suggesting this may be a read error. The rearrangement uses TRBV6-2 or TRBV6-3 and TRBJ2-4, with a tentative D call TRBD2 (7 bases). The CDR3 loop spans 18 amino acids. CDR1 is MNHEY and CDR2 is SVGEGT in the germline V gene. CDR3 DNA sequence: TGTGCCAACAGTTACTCTCCCGGGGGCGCGGGAGATTCGGACATTCAGTACTTC. Translation gives CANSYSPGGAGDSDIQYF.

The V and J genes are TRBV4-1 and TRBJ1-3, with D maybe TRBD1 (5 bases). Germline assignment: CDR1 MGHRA and CDR2 YSYEKL. The V end was cut by 3 bases, the J end by 4 bases, with 16 bases between. The CDR3 spans 16 residues. In DNA form, the CDR3 reads TGCGCCAGCAGCCAGACTCGGGGCATAACGGGAAACACCATATATTTT. It translates to CASSQTRGITGNTIYF.

The gene calls are TRBV5-8 and TRBJ2-1; 7 nucleotides match TRBD2. Germline V gene sequence: CDR1 SGHTS, CDR2 YDEGEE. The CDR3 is 16 amino acids. The V and J ends lost 6 bases and 12 bases, in that order; junction bases with no gene match: 21. In DNA form, the CDR3 reads TGTGCCAGCAAGTCATCCCATAGCTATGCGGGAGAGGCGCAGTTCTTC. Translated, it gives CASKSSHSYAGEAQFF.

The chain uses TRBV20-1 and TRBJ2-5; 9 bases match TRBD2. Germline CDR1 DFQATT, CDR2 SNEGSKA (reference sequence). This CDR3 is built from 16 residues. J lost 1 base, V lost 5 bases, and 11 bases had no gene match. The CDR3 loop reads CSAPRALAGFQETQYF. The CDR3 DNA is TGCAGTGCTCCCCGGGCACTAGCGGGTTTCCAAGAGACCCAGTACTTC.

The genes are TRBV20-1 and TRBJ1-1, with 8 bases fitting TRBD1. Unmatched junction bases numbered 9, after V lost 1 base and J lost 5 bases. From germline, CDR1 is DFQATT and CDR2 SNEGSKA (reference sequence). CDR3 length equals 15 residues. The CDR3 loop is CSARGAGQGGTEAFF. The CDR3 DNA is TGCAGTGCTAGAGGGGCTGGACAGGGAGGGACTGAAGCTTTCTTT.

The chain uses TRBV19 and TRBJ1-3; D is ambiguous. Germline values: CDR1 LNHDA, CDR2 SQIVND (reference sequence). Trimming removed 5 bases at V and 2 bases at J, with 16 bases between. The CDR3 length is 16 residues. The CDR3 nucleotides read TGTGCCAGTAGTCCATGGACGGCGGCGCCTGGAAACACCATATATTTT. It translates to CASSPWTAAPGNTIYF.

The chain employs TRBV3-1 and TRBJ2-2; a possible D gene is TRBD2 (5 bases). This CDR3 has 14 residues. Trimming cost V 4 bases and J 5 bases, with 11 bases left between them. CDR1 is LGHDT and CDR2 is YNNKEL in the germline V gene (reference sequence). The CDR3 here is CASSLGSRTGELFF. The CDR3 DNA follows: TGTGCCAGCAGCCTTGGGAGCCGGACCGGGGAGCTGTTTTTT.

This clonotype was seen many times. The CDR3 DNA follows: TGTGCCAGCAGTGAAGCGCTAGGACCTTATGGCTACACCTTC. Encoded protein: CASSEALGPYGYTF. The chain couples TRBV2 to TRBJ1-2; D unresolved. The CDR3 is 14 residues long. Trimming removed 0 bases from V and 5 bases from J, with 10 bases in between. Germline CDR1 reads SNHLY; CDR2 reads FYNNEI.

This clonotype has just a few counts. The rearrangement uses TRBV19 and TRBJ1-5; 7 bases are a match to TRBD1. Germline CDR1 is LNHDA and CDR2 is SQIVND (reference sequence). V lost 9 bases to trimming and J lost 0 bases; unmatched junction nucleotides: 17. This CDR3 spans 18 amino acids. The CDR3 region has the DNA TGTGCCAGCAACTCTCCGGGACAGCTAAGTTATAGCAATCAGCCCCAGCATTTT. It specifies CASNSPGQLSYSNQPQHF. The full variable domain, completed using reference TRBV19 and TRBJ1-5, is DGGITQSPKYLFRKEGQNVTLSCEQNLNHDAMYWYRQDPGQGLRLIYYSQIVNDFQKGDIAEGYSVSREKKESFPLTVTSAQKNPTAFYLCASNSPGQLSYSNQPQHFGDGTRLSIL.

The rearrangement links TRBV5-4 to TRBJ1-1, with TRBD1 matching over 7 bases. Unmatched junction bases numbered 10, after V lost 2 bases and J lost 0 bases. CDR1 and CDR2 (germline): SGHNT, YYREEE (reference sequence). The CDR3 sequence is 17 residues long. This chain's CDR3 is CASSFRTGHSLNTEAFF. The DNA for the CDR3 is TGTGCCAGCAGCTTTCGGACAGGTCACAGTTTGAACACTGAAGCTTTCTTT.

V usage is TRBV20-1 and J usage is TRBJ2-1; D assignment may be TRBD1 or TRBD2 (5 bases each). In germline, CDR1 is DFQATT, CDR2 SNEGSKA (reference sequence). The CDR3 contains 15 residues. Trimming cost V 5 bases and J 3 bases, with 17 bases left between them. The DNA of the CDR3 is TGCAGTGCTGAAAACCGGGACGCGAACTACAATGAGCAGTTCTTC. It encodes CSAENRDANYNEQFF.

Turning to this clonotype: A much larger clone is a single base away; this may be a read error. This sequence joins TRBV6-5 and TRBJ1-2; 7 bases match TRBD1. CDR1 MNHEY and CDR2 SVGAGI come from the germline V gene. The length of the CDR3 is 15 residues. CDR3 amino acids: CASSYSSSGGYGCTF. The CDR3 DNA is TGTGCCAGCAGTTACTCTTCTTCAGGGGGGTATGGCTGCACCTTC.

This clonotype was counted only a few times. The J gene is TRBJ1-2, the V gene TRBV4-1; D is uncertain. Looked up from germline, CDR1 is MGHRA and CDR2 is YSYEKL. The CDR3 runs 14 residues. Trimming cost V 2 bases and J 6 bases, with 13 bases left between them. CDR3 in amino acids: CASSQTPSGNGYTF. Here the CDR3 DNA reads TGCGCCAGCAGCCAAACCCCCTCAGGAAATGGCTACACCTTC.

This clonotype was counted a few times. The chain carries TRBV6-5 and TRBJ1-2, with unresolved D. CDR1 and CDR2 from the germline V gene are MNHEY and SVGAGI. V was shortened by 4 bases and J by 2 bases, with 2 bases between the two germline ends. This CDR3 spans 11 amino acids. Here the CDR3 reads CASSWNYGYTF. The CDR3 DNA is TGTGCCAGCAGTTGGAACTATGGCTACACCTTC.

This clonotype was observed a handful of times. A clone one base away is much larger, so this may be a read error. The conserved phenylalanine or tryptophan is not found at the CDR3 terminus, so this likely reflects a read error. The chain has TRBV12-3 or TRBV12-4 and TRBJ1-1, with TRBD1 identical over 9 bases. V gave up 4 bases and J gave up 6 bases; unmatched junction bases: 9. This CDR3 is 15 amino acids long. The CDR3 here is CASSSLRDRVSEAFL. The CDR3 DNA sequence: TGTGCCAGCAGTTCTCTCCGGGACAGGGTTTCTGAAGCTTTCCTT.

As for this clonotype: A much more abundant neighbour one base away suggests this may be a read error. The V call is TRBV28, the J call TRBJ1-6; 8 bases align to TRBD1. The germline V gene encodes CDR1 MDHEN and CDR2 SYDVKM. The CDR3 loop spans 16 amino acids. In DNA form, the CDR3 reads TGTGCCGGCAGTTTTCCGTGGACAGGGATTGGGTCACCCCTCCACTTT. The encoded protein is CAGSFPWTGIGSPLHF.

V is TRBV6-5 and J is TRBJ2-2; TRBD2 agrees at 9 bases. This CDR3 is built from 16 residues. J lost 5 bases, V lost 2 bases, and 6 bases had no gene match. From germline, CDR1 is MNHEY and CDR2 SVGAGI. For the CDR3, the DNA is TGTGCCAGCAGTTACGGCGCGGGAGGGCAAACCGGGGAGCTGTTTTTT. It is translated as CASSYGAGGQTGELFF.

The V gene is TRBV19, the J gene TRBJ2-7, with a tentative D call TRBD2 (5 bases). Germline V gene data show CDR1 as LNHDA and CDR2 as SQIVND (reference sequence). V lost 3 bases and J lost 3, with 15 bases in between. The CDR3 totals 15 residues. CDR3 in DNA: TGTGCCAGTAGTATGAGCGGCAATGAGTACTACGAGCAGTACTTC. This gives the protein CASSMSGNEYYEQYF.